This paragraph reports one T cell receptor (beta chain). V shed 5 bases, J shed 1 base, and the junction held 3 bases outside the gene matches. The CDR3 length is 15 residues. Germline loops: CDR1 SGHTA, CDR2 FQGNSA. The sample comes from a study of shared clonotypes between healthy human individuals. TCRdb keeps only in-frame clones here, not all; method: immunoSEQ multiplex PCR. The sample lists roughly 660,000 clones, 90% occurring once. The sequence was obtained from a man aged 18 to 29 in good health. Some clones in this sample may be carry-over from other donors' samples. The source material was memory CD8+ T cells from PBMCs. Described subset: CD45RO+ cells pooled with CCR7-negative TemRA cells. The rearrangement links TRBV7-2 to TRBJ2-5, with 11 bases lining up with TRBD2. The CDR3 sequence is CASSRLAGSQETQYF. CDR3 nucleotides: TGTGCCAGCAGCCGACTAGCGGGGAGCCAAGAGACCCAGTACTTC.